The 28 T cell receptor beta chains below all came from one sample that was sequenced in a study of blood T cell repertoires in COVID-19. Measured with immunoSEQ multiplex PCR; TCRdb has only the in-frame clones, and not every one. This sample has some 210,000 clones, with around 80% found just once. Sequenced: peripheral blood. These receptors originate from a man in his fifties with active or convalescent COVID-19.

The chain uses TRBV9 and TRBJ2-1; 10 bases map to TRBD1. Germline V gene sequence: CDR1 SGDLS, CDR2 YYNGEE. Losses at the gene ends were 4 bases for V and 7 bases for J; bases not matched to a gene: 11. The CDR3 has 16 amino acids. CDR3 DNA sequence: TGTGCCAGCAGCACCCGAACGGGACAGGGGTGGAATGAGCAGTTCTTC. Translation gives CASSTRTGQGWNEQFF.

The CDR3 loop reads CASSLIGDTGMNTEAFF. The CDR3, as DNA: TGTGCCAGTAGTCTAATAGGGGATACTGGCATGAACACTGAAGCTTTCTTT. The chain combines TRBV19 with TRBJ1-1; D perhaps matches TRBD1 (5 bases). The CDR3 spans 17 residues. Trimming cost V 5 bases and J 0 bases, with 19 bases left between them. Germline lookup yields CDR1 LNHDA and CDR2 SQIVND (reference sequence).

The gene calls are TRBV10-3 and TRBJ2-1; TRBD2 aligns across 12 bases. The CDR3 contains 14 residues. V was pared by 6 bases and J by 4 bases, with 1 base of the junction left unmatched. Germline V lookup: CDR1 ENHRY, CDR2 SYGVKD. The CDR3 loop reads CAIRTSGGYNEQFF. CDR3 DNA: TGTGCCATCAGGACTAGCGGGGGATACAATGAGCAGTTCTTC.

V is TRBV19 and J is TRBJ2-3; D is perhaps TRBD2 (5 bases). Looked up from germline, CDR1 is LNHDA and CDR2 is SQIVND (reference sequence). V lost 5 bases, J lost 4 bases, and 19 bases lay in between. This CDR3 region has 16 residues. CDR3 protein: CASSFRVGGASDTQYF. The CDR3 bases are TGTGCCAGTAGTTTTCGGGTCGGAGGTGCGTCAGATACGCAGTATTTT. Using reference TRBV19 and TRBJ2-3 for the parts outside the CDR3, the full variable domain is DGGITQSPKYLFRKEGQNVTLSCEQNLNHDAMYWYRQDPGQGLRLIYYSQIVNDFQKGDIAEGYSVSREKKESFPLTVTSAQKNPTAFYLCASSFRVGGASDTQYFGPGTRLTVL.

This CDR3 reads CASSQAAGGGNTIYF. The CDR3 coding sequence is TGTGCCAGCAGCCAAGCGGCAGGGGGCGGGAACACCATATATTTT. V usage is TRBV3-1 (or the pseudogene TRBV3-2) and J usage is TRBJ1-3, with 8 positions matching TRBD1. Germline loops: CDR1 LGHDT, CDR2 YNNKEL (reference sequence). The CDR3 is 15 amino acids. V was clipped by 1 base and J by 7 bases; unmatched bases: 6.

CDR3 amino acids: CAWFDWRRSGNTIYF. CDR3 coding DNA: TGTGCCTGGTTCGACTGGAGGCGCTCTGGAAACACCATATATTTT. The chain links TRBV30 to TRBJ1-3; no firm D call. CDR1 is GTSNPN and CDR2 is SVGIG in the germline V gene (reference sequence). The CDR3 runs 15 residues. V lost 5 bases and J lost 0, with 14 bases in between. The whole variable domain, remainder taken from reference TRBV30 and TRBJ1-3, is SQTIHQWPATLVQPVGSPLSLECTVEGTSNPNLYWYRQAAGRGLQLLFYSVGIGQISSEVPQNLSASRPQDRQFILSSKKLLLSDSGFYLCAWFDWRRSGNTIYFGEGSWLTVV.

The chain uses TRBV28 and TRBJ1-5; TRBD1 might be the D (5 bases). Germline CDR1 reads MDHEN; CDR2 reads SYDVKM. V was shortened by 6 bases and J by 6 bases, with 24 bases between the two germline ends. The CDR3 is 17 amino acids. CDR3 DNA: TGTGCCAGCAGGCCTACTGTTGGTGGGGCGCGTGGTCAGCCCCAGCATTTT. Amino acids: CASRPTVGGARGQPQHF. The full variable domain, with the rest looked up from reference TRBV28 and TRBJ1-5, is DVKVTQSSRYLVKRTGEKVFLECVQDMDHENMFWYRQDPGLGLRLIYFSYDVKMKEKGDIPEGYSVSREKKERFSLILESASTNQTSMYLCASRPTVGGARGQPQHFGDGTRLSIL.

The V gene is TRBV5-4, the J gene TRBJ2-3; 10 bases are a match to TRBD2. The germline gives CDR1 SGHNT, CDR2 YYREEE (reference sequence). CDR3 length: 15 residues. V lost 4 bases, J lost 2 bases, and 4 bases stayed unmatched. CDR3 coding DNA: TGTGCCAGCAGCCCTAGCGGGGGTCTCACAGATACGCAGTATTTT. Translating it yields CASSPSGGLTDTQYF.

The chain has TRBV3-1 (or the pseudogene TRBV3-2) and TRBJ1-2, with TRBD1 matching 7 bases. The CDR3 covers 14 residues. V trimming: 6 bases; J trimming: 4 bases; junction bases outside the gene matches: 8. The V gene's germline CDR1 is LGHDT and CDR2 YNNKEL (reference sequence). CDR3 sequence (DNA): TGTGCCAGCAGTCAAAACAGGGGAGGCTATGGCTACACCTTC. Its protein is CASSQNRGGYGYTF.

The V call is TRBV2, the J call TRBJ1-6, with D possibly matching TRBD1 (6 bases). The CDR3 runs to 13 residues. Germline loops: CDR1 SNHLY, CDR2 FYNNEI. V shed 8 bases and J shed 11 bases, with 16 bases lying between them. CDR3: CASRGQPQTPLHF. As DNA, the CDR3 is TGTGCCAGCCGCGGACAGCCCCAAACACCCCTCCACTTT.

V and J are TRBV7-2 and TRBJ1-5; the D gene is possibly TRBD1 (6 bases). The CDR3 spans 14 residues. The V end lost 7 bases, the J end lost 2 bases, and 12 bases lay between the germline ends. Germline V gives CDR1 SGHTA, CDR2 FQGNSA. CDR3 loop: CASNLDSGNQPQHF. The CDR3, as DNA: TGTGCCAGCAACCTGGACAGTGGCAATCAGCCCCAGCATTTT.

The rearrangement joins TRBV9 to TRBJ1-5; TRBD1 might be the D (6 bases). Germline CDR1 SGDLS, CDR2 YYNGEE. The V end lost 4 bases, the J end lost 7 bases, and 15 bases lay between the germline ends. The CDR3 contains 14 residues. In DNA form, the CDR3 reads TGTGCCAGCAGCCGGGAGGGGGAAGCGCAGCCCCAGCATTTT. Amino acid sequence: CASSREGEAQPQHF.

The chain carries TRBV6-1 and TRBJ2-5; 7 nucleotides agree with TRBD2. V shed 3 bases and J 5 bases; nucleotides not matched to a gene: 9. CDR1 and CDR2 (germline): MNHNS, SASEGT. The CDR3 totals 15 residues. The DNA of the CDR3 is TGTGCCAGCAGTGAGGGGCCAGGGAGGGGTGAGACCCAGTACTTC. Protein sequence: CASSEGPGRGETQYF.

The chain recombines TRBV29-1 with TRBJ2-7, with 8 bases lining up with TRBD1. Germline lookup yields CDR1 SQVTM and CDR2 ANQGSEA. The V segment lost 5 bases and the J segment 0 bases; nucleotides outside the gene matches: 3. CDR3 size: 13 residues. CDR3 bases: TGCAGCGTTACCGGGACAGGCTCCTACGAGCAGTACTTC. This codes for CSVTGTGSYEQYF.

This clone was observed a few times. The J gene is TRBJ2-1, the V gene TRBV5-1, with D unclear. V shed 1 base and J shed 4 bases, with 6 bases lying between them. Germline V gives CDR1 SGHRS, CDR2 YFSETQ. The CDR3 spans 13 residues. The DNA for the CDR3 is TGCGCCAGCAGCTTGACTCCGTACAATGAGCAGTTCTTC. Protein product: CASSLTPYNEQFF.

J is TRBJ2-3 and V is TRBV7-8, with 8 positions matching TRBD2. Germline loops: CDR1 SGHVS, CDR2 FQNEAQ. V shed 3 bases, J shed 6 bases, and the junction held 8 bases outside the gene matches. The CDR3 extends over 15 amino acids. The DNA for the CDR3 is TGTGCCAGCAGCTTTTCCGGGACTAGGGGCGATACGCAGTATTTT. It is translated as CASSFSGTRGDTQYF.

The rearrangement joins TRBV27 to TRBJ2-7; 7 nucleotides line up with TRBD1. The ends lost 6 bases at V and 3 bases at J; junction bases unmatched: 5. Per germline, CDR1 MNHEY and CDR2 SMNVEV (reference sequence). This CDR3 has 13 amino acids. The CDR3 here is CASSPGQNYEQYF. The DNA for the CDR3 is TGTGCCAGCAGCCCGGGACAGAACTACGAGCAGTACTTC.

V is TRBV7-9 and J is TRBJ2-2; D is ambiguous. Trimming stripped 2 bases from V and 7 bases from J, with 5 bases between. The CDR3 sequence is 12 residues long. The germline V gene has CDR1 SEHNR and CDR2 FQNEAQ (reference sequence). CDR3 sequence reads: CASSLSVGELFF. The CDR3 bases are TGTGCCAGCAGCTTATCGGTCGGGGAGCTGTTTTTT.

Written as DNA, the CDR3 is TGTGCCAGCATCCGGACAGGGAGGTTCACTGAAGCTTTCTTT. Translating gives CASIRTGRFTEAFF. The chain combines TRBV25-1 with TRBJ1-1, with 8 bases identical to TRBD1. V dropped 7 bases and J dropped 4; count of bases not matched to a gene: 8. The CDR3 spans 14 residues. Germline V gene data show CDR1 as MGHDK and CDR2 as SYGVNS.

CDR3: CAWSPTGVTEAFF. The CDR3 region has the DNA TGTGCCTGGAGTCCCACAGGGGTTACTGAAGCTTTCTTT. This sequence joins TRBV30 and TRBJ1-1, with 7 bases lining up with TRBD1. Trimming cost V 2 bases and J 5 bases; bases outside gene matches: 5. The CDR3 contains 13 residues. Germline V gene data show CDR1 as GTSNPN and CDR2 as SVGIG (reference sequence).

The chain carries TRBV4-1 and TRBJ1-1; TRBD1 matches at 8 bases. V shed 0 bases, J shed 5 bases, and the junction held 14 bases outside the gene matches. The CDR3 is 18 amino acids. Germline assignment: CDR1 MGHRA and CDR2 YSYEKL. The CDR3 loop is CASSQDHGGRGRGTEAFF. In DNA form, the CDR3 reads TGCGCCAGCAGCCAAGATCACGGCGGCAGGGGGCGAGGGACTGAAGCTTTCTTT.

The V call is TRBV5-1, the J call TRBJ2-1; 12 bases map to TRBD2. This CDR3 contains 15 residues. The germline V gene encodes CDR1 SGHRS and CDR2 YFSETQ. The V and J ends lost 4 bases and 8 bases, in that order; junction bases with no gene match: 7. The CDR3 spells CASSPSGRAFHEQFF. DNA for the CDR3: TGCGCCAGCAGCCCTAGCGGGAGGGCCTTTCATGAGCAGTTCTTC.

The V gene is TRBV28, the J gene TRBJ1-4; TRBD1 might be the D (5 bases). V dropped 10 bases and J dropped 3 bases, with 12 bases sitting between them. This CDR3 has 13 amino acids. Germline V gene data show CDR1 as MDHEN and CDR2 as SYDVKM. The CDR3 DNA is TGTGCCACCGGACCGACAGCTAATGAAAAACTGTTTTTT. It is translated as CATGPTANEKLFF.

This clone was counted a few times. The chain joins TRBV10-3 to TRBJ1-1; D is unclear. Looked up from germline, CDR1 is ENHRY and CDR2 is SYGVKD. This CDR3 has 13 residues. The V end was cut by 3 bases, the J end by 5 bases, with 10 bases between. CDR3 residues: CAISEVWRTEAFF. The CDR3 coding sequence is TGTGCCATCAGTGAAGTCTGGAGGACTGAAGCTTTCTTT.

The chain couples TRBV19 to TRBJ2-5; a weak D match, TRBD2 (6 bases). Germline V gives CDR1 LNHDA, CDR2 SQIVND (reference sequence). Trimming left V 6 bases short and J 4 bases short, with 18 bases between. The CDR3 runs 15 residues. The CDR3 protein is CASRSGGSGGETQYF. In DNA, the CDR3 is TGTGCCAGTAGAAGTGGGGGGTCCGGAGGAGAGACCCAGTACTTC.

This chain joins TRBV2 and TRBJ2-3; D ambiguous. The germline V gene encodes CDR1 SNHLY and CDR2 FYNNEI. Trimming shortened V by 6 bases and J by 4 bases, and 8 bases separated the two germline ends. This CDR3 is built from 12 residues. The CDR3 nucleotides are TGTGCCAGCAGCGCGAGTGCAGATACGCAGTATTTT. Translation: CASSASADTQYF.

The chain has TRBV27 and TRBJ2-3; TRBD2 matches 9 bases. The CDR3 has 15 residues. Germline CDR1 reads MNHEY; CDR2 reads SMNVEV (reference sequence). The V gene end was trimmed by 6 bases and the J gene end by 1 base; junction bases not matched to a gene: 5. CDR3 region: CASRYSGSGTDTQYF. CDR3 coding DNA: TGTGCCAGCAGATATAGCGGGAGCGGCACAGATACGCAGTATTTT.

The chain employs TRBV6-2 or TRBV6-3 and TRBJ1-6; D is ambiguous. Trimming stripped 4 bases from V and 9 bases from J, with 10 bases between. This CDR3 has 13 amino acids. Germline assignment: CDR1 MNHEY and CDR2 SVGEGT. The CDR3 nucleotides are TGTGCCAGCAGTTCCTCAGGAGGTTCACCCCTCCACTTT. Its translation: CASSSSGGSPLHF.